These T cell receptor beta chains were read from a single sample in a study of T cells in pancreatic ductal adenocarcinoma. Profiling relied on immunoSEQ multiplex PCR, and the TCRdb table lists in-frame clones only, not all of them. This sample has 16,000 or so clones, with around 90% found just once. Sequencing was performed on PBMCs. The receptor set was obtained from a human donor with pancreatic ductal adenocarcinoma. Each CDR3 is given with its conserved first and last residue. Fields, in order: clone size, V gene, J gene, CDR3 protein. Rows may omit the clone size; those that give it use once, few, many or a size class.

>-|TRBV5-6|TRBJ2-2
CASSLRTGGPPGTGELFF
>-|TRBV28|TRBJ1-2
CASSLSIETGYGYTF
>-|TRBV27|TRBJ2-3
CASSLSYGTSGRTSTDTQYF
>once|TRBV11-2|TRBJ2-3
CASSLVGGSTDTQYF
>-|TRBV5-6|TRBJ1-4
CASSLDRDRGEDEKLFF
>-|TRBV29-1|TRBJ1-2
CSVGGDSLANYGYTF
>-|TRBV19|TRBJ2-3
CASRSGPAGVPDTQYF
>-|TRBV18|TRBJ2-2
CASSLSSANTGELFF
>-|TRBV4-3|TRBJ2-1
CASSQDLPRLATSYNEQFF
>once|TRBV6-8|TRBJ2-1
CASSTGGPYNEQFF
>-|TRBV27|TRBJ2-7
CASSFGGGEQYF
>-|TRBV4-1|TRBJ2-6
CASSQGYSGANVLTF
>-|TRBV7-6|TRBJ2-5
CASSLAQVDGGETQYF
>-|TRBV14|TRBJ2-3
CASSQDPGLAGGPAPDTQYF
>once|TRBV4-3|TRBJ2-6
CASSPTASGANVLTF
>-|TRBV30|TRBJ1-5
CAWGPGQTQPQHF
>-|TRBV10-3|TRBJ2-5
CAIRIEASGNQETQYF
>-|TRBV7-8|TRBJ1-5
CASSAGQGAGQPQHF
>-|TRBV6-1|TRBJ1-2
CASSQRGGYNYGYTF
>-|TRBV7-9|TRBJ2-5
CASSLEGLQETQYF
>-|TRBV13|TRBJ2-1
CASSLGTSGGASGWFF
>-|TRBV19|TRBJ1-2
CASSRGSGLRYGYTF
>-|TRBV19|TRBJ2-7
CASGTGYYEQYF
>-|TRBV19|TRBJ1-2
CASSFRDSRANYGYTF
>-|TRBV27|TRBJ1-2
CASSRSGLTNYGYTF
>few|TRBV5-6|TRBJ1-6
CASTTVNYNSPLHF
>-|TRBV7-9|TRBJ1-2
CASSPGQSVHTF
>once|TRBV5-6|TRBJ1-1
CASTPGRLNTEAFF
>-|TRBV27|TRBJ2-3
CASSWRGDTQYF
>-|TRBV2|TRBJ1-6
CASSSEEGQFTYNSPLHF
>-|TRBV27|TRBJ1-1
CASRNVDRGKMDTEAFF
>-|TRBV11-1|TRBJ2-3
CASSLEVLDEATSTDTQYF
>-|TRBV5-5|TRBJ2-1
CASSSSGQLSYNEQFF
>-|TRBV2|TRBJ2-5
CASRGGQGIILGETQYF
>-|TRBV19|TRBJ2-1
CASSISLAGGPIF
>-|TRBV10-3|TRBJ2-5
CAISSGETQYF
>-|TRBV5-1|TRBJ2-7
CASSLAGIVRSYEQYF
>few|TRBV5-6|TRBJ2-3
CASSLLRDTSTDTQYF
>-|TRBV7-9|TRBJ1-4
CASSSQQEIATNEKLFF
>-|TRBV5-1|TRBJ1-5
CASSRGQGARSNQPQHF
>-|TRBV19|TRBJ2-7
CASSIDLPGREELWSYEQYF
>-|TRBV2|TRBJ1-6
CASLGWNSPLHF
>-|TRBV9|TRBJ2-2
CASSLGGFQRGQGFRFTGELFF
>-|TRBV5-1|TRBJ1-2
CASSPGTGVLLPYGYTF
>-|TRBV15|TRBJ2-7
CATSRGLADVYEQYF
>-|TRBV14|TRBJ1-2
CASSQDQGLWYGYTF
>-|TRBV19|TRBJ1-1
CASSVAGNTEAFF
>-|TRBV4-3|TRBJ1-2
CASSQDLPLWDSNYGYTF
>-|TRBV29-1|TRBJ1-2
CSVAGGADGYTF
>-|TRBV5-5|TRBJ1-2
CASSLMGGSLGGYTF
>-|TRBV19|TRBJ1-2
CASSSRDRGRANYGYTF
>-|TRBV7-8|TRBJ1-2
CASSLGGRDYTF
>-|TRBV19|TRBJ1-2
CASSNRGFDGYTF